Listed below are T cell receptor beta chains from one sample, sequenced in a study of blood T cell repertoires in COVID-19. TCRdb keeps only in-frame clones here, not all; method: immunoSEQ multiplex PCR. The sample lists about 44,000 clones; 87% were seen once. Sequencing was carried out using peripheral blood. These receptor sequences come from a woman older than 75 in a cohort sampled during active or convalescent COVID-19. Both conserved end residues are part of each CDR3. A D gene is named only where the DNA matches it firmly. Some rows have no size entry. The others give once, few or many, or a class for an expanded clone.

TRBV9	TRBJ2-7	TRBD1	NA	12	TGTGCCAGCAGCGTAGACAGGGGCGAGCAGTACTTC	CASSVDRGEQYF
TRBV7-9	TRBJ1-3	TRBD1	NA	15	TGTGCCAGCAGCTTAGGGACAGGGTTGAGAAACACCATATATTTT	CASSLGTGLRNTIYF
TRBV4-1	TRBJ1-2	NA	NA	14	TGCGCCAGCAGCCCACCGCGAAGAGCCTATGGCTACACCTTC	CASSPPRRAYGYTF
TRBV5-6	TRBJ2-7	TRBD1	NA	15	TGTGCCAGCAGCTTGTACAGGGGGGTCCTTTACGAGCAGTACTTC	CASSLYRGVLYEQYF
TRBV5-1	TRBJ2-5	NA	NA	16	TGCGCCAGCAGCCCTGGCTCGGGCGGGACCCTGGAGACCCAGTACTTC	CASSPGSGGTLETQYF
TRBV5-5	TRBJ1-4	NA	NA	12	TGTGCCAGCAGCTTAGCCAATGAAAAACTGTTTTTT	CASSLANEKLFF
TRBV5-1	TRBJ1-4	NA	NA	18	TGCGCCAGCAGCCTCAGTCCTCACCCTTCGCCAACTAATGAAAAACTGTTTTTT	CASSLSPHPSPTNEKLFF
TRBV5-6	TRBJ1-2	TRBD1	few	15	TGTGCCAGCAGCCACCGGACAGGGAATGACTATGGCTACACCTTC	CASSHRTGNDYGYTF
TRBV4-2	TRBJ2-1	NA	NA	16	TGTGCCAGCAGCCAAGAGGGACACCTAGTCTACAATGAGCAGTTCTTC	CASSQEGHLVYNEQFF
TRBV9	TRBJ2-2	NA	NA	12	TGTGCCAGCGGGGGGGGCCCCGGGGAGCTGTTTTTT	CASGGGPGELFF
TRBV30	TRBJ1-1	NA	NA	14	TGTGCCTTTGGGGGGAGGACATGGAACACTGAAGCTTTCTTT	CAFGGRTWNTEAFF
TRBV3-1/TRBV3-2	TRBJ1-4	NA	NA	16	TGTGCCAGCAGCCACCGCTTGACCTTTAGCAATGAAAAACTGTTTTTT	CASSHRLTFSNEKLFF
TRBV7-2	TRBJ1-2	NA	NA	12	TGTGCCAGCAGCTTAGGGAGCTATGGCTACACCTTC	CASSLGSYGYTF